The 9 T cell receptor beta chains presented below share a single source sample, sequenced in a study of T cells in Graves' hyperthyroidism and ophthalmopathy. Using RNA transcripts as the source, TCR beta CDR3 regions were amplified. With the HTBI primer set, the TCR CDR3 went through a first round of RT-PCR. Each CDR3 protein gets one entry after TCRdb re-called the multiplex PCR reads with MiXCR. This table holds hundreds of thousands of distinct CDR3 sequences, approximately 14% found once. Sequences were obtained from blood. The receptors originated from a woman aged 30 to 39 with Graves' hyperthyroidism that later progressed to Graves' ophthalmopathy.

This clonotype was observed many times. The chain is built from TRBV27 and TRBJ1-4; 10 bases agree with TRBD1. CDR1 is MNHEY and CDR2 is SMNVEV in the germline V gene (reference sequence). The CDR3 sequence is 18 residues long. V lost 4 bases to trimming and J lost 8 bases; unmatched junction nucleotides: 16. The CDR3 DNA sequence: TGTGCCAGCAGTTCGTCACCCCCCTACCGGGACAGGGGCGAAAAACTGTTTTTT. Amino acid sequence: CASSSSPPYRDRGEKLFF.

This clonotype was recorded a few times. V and J are TRBV7-8 and TRBJ2-7; D perhaps matches TRBD1 (7 bases). V shed 2 bases and J shed 7 bases, with 15 bases lying between them. Germline V CDR1 and CDR2: SGHVS, FQNEAQ. CDR3 length equals 14 residues. The CDR3 DNA sequence: TGTGCCAGCAGCTTAAGCCCAGGGGGGCAGGAGCAGTACTTC. Encoded protein: CASSLSPGGQEQYF.

This clonotype has at least ten counts. The chain carries TRBV2 and TRBJ2-7; TRBD2 might be the D (5 bases). The CDR3 spans 12 residues. The germline CDR1 and CDR2 sequences are SNHLY and FYNNEI. The germline V and J ends were trimmed by 7 bases and 4 bases, with 11 bases remaining between them. The CDR3 is CASTLDEYEQYF. The CDR3 DNA reads TGTGCCAGCACACTAGATGAATACGAGCAGTACTTC.

Many counts were recorded for this clonotype. The rearrangement uses TRBV12-3 or TRBV12-4 and TRBJ1-3; no definite D call. This CDR3 has 19 amino acids. The V end lost 3 bases, the J end lost 0 bases, and 21 bases lay between the germline ends. The CDR3 reads CASSLDIVKGTRSGNTIYF. CDR3 coding DNA: TGTGCCAGCAGTTTGGATATTGTGAAAGGAACCCGCTCTGGAAACACCATATATTTT.

The chain uses TRBV19 and TRBJ2-6; possibly TRBD2 for D (5 bases). Deletions cut 8 bases from V and 4 bases from J, with 15 bases between. This CDR3 spans 15 amino acids. Germline CDR1 reads LNHDA; CDR2 reads SQIVND (reference sequence). DNA for the CDR3: TGTGCCAGTGGTCGAGGGCCTTCGGGGGCCAACGTCCTGACTTTC. Amino acid sequence: CASGRGPSGANVLTF.

The table lists this clonotype with many counts. The gene calls are TRBV12-3 or TRBV12-4 and TRBJ2-7, with D tentatively TRBD1 or TRBD2 (5 bases each). Trimming took off 3 bases at V and 3 bases at J, with 15 bases between the two ends. The CDR3 runs 15 residues. The CDR3 DNA follows: TGTGCCAGCAGTTTGGGTCTAGTGGGGGACTACGAGCAGTACTTC. This encodes CASSLGLVGDYEQYF.

The sample holds many counts of this clonotype. V usage is TRBV2 and J usage is TRBJ2-6; TRBD2 might be the D (5 bases). The germline V gene has CDR1 SNHLY and CDR2 FYNNEI. This CDR3 spans 18 amino acids. Trimming left V 9 bases short and J 0 bases short, with 21 bases between. The CDR3 DNA reads TGTGCCAGATGGTTGAGGGAACGGAATAACTCTGGGGCCAACGTCCTGACTTTC. Translation gives CARWLRERNNSGANVLTF.

This clonotype has at least ten counts. The chain employs TRBV28 and TRBJ2-7; 7 bases are shared with TRBD1. The CDR3 length is 14 residues. J was trimmed by 7 bases and V by 6 bases; bases with no gene match: 12. Germline CDR1 reads MDHEN; CDR2 reads SYDVKM. The CDR3 sequence: CASSAGTDLGEQYF. The CDR3 DNA sequence: TGTGCCAGCAGCGCCGGGACAGACCTTGGGGAGCAGTACTTC.

This clonotype was found many times. The V and J genes are TRBV19 and TRBJ1-2, with D unresolved. Germline V gene sequence: CDR1 LNHDA, CDR2 SQIVND (reference sequence). The CDR3 is 16 amino acids. V lost 3 bases, J lost 4 bases, and 18 bases lay in between. CDR3 amino acids: CASSISEAEESYGYTF. The CDR3 DNA sequence: TGTGCCAGTAGTATCTCGGAGGCGGAGGAGAGCTATGGCTACACCTTC.